A selection of T cell receptor beta chains follows, all from one sample in a study of blood T cell repertoires in COVID-19. Libraries were prepared by immunoSEQ multiplex PCR; TCRdb keeps only in-frame clonotypes and omits some of them. The sample carries hundreds of thousands of clones, about 86% recorded once. Sequencing was done on a sample of peripheral blood. The source is a woman aged 65 to 85 with COVID-19, enrolled during active disease. CDR3s include the opening cysteine and the closing phenylalanine or tryptophan. The order of the fields is J gene, CDR3 length, clone size, D gene, V gene, CDR3 DNA, CDR3 protein. The D gene is left open where the match is weak. Some rows have no size entry. The others give once, few or many, or a class for an expanded clone.

j_call: TRBJ1-1; cdr3_length: 13; clone_size: -; d_call: -; v_call: TRBV2; cdr3_nt: TGTGCCAGCAAGGGAGGGGGAGGCACTGAAGCTTTCTTT; cdr3_aa: CASKGGGGTEAFF
j_call: TRBJ2-7; cdr3_length: 16; clone_size: -; d_call: TRBD1; v_call: TRBV5-6; cdr3_nt: TGTGCCAGCAGCTTCCCCTCCGGGGACAGGGCCCACGAGCAGTACTTC; cdr3_aa: CASSFPSGDRAHEQYF
j_call: TRBJ1-5; cdr3_length: 15; clone_size: -; d_call: TRBD1; v_call: TRBV7-2; cdr3_nt: TGTGCCAGCAGCGCGGGACAGTATTCTAATCAGCCCCAGCATTTT; cdr3_aa: CASSAGQYSNQPQHF
j_call: TRBJ1-1; cdr3_length: 15; clone_size: -; d_call: -; v_call: TRBV9; cdr3_nt: TGTGCCAGCAGCCCTCGCGGGGGGCAGGACACTGAAGCTTTCTTT; cdr3_aa: CASSPRGGQDTEAFF
j_call: TRBJ1-2; cdr3_length: 15; clone_size: -; d_call: -; v_call: TRBV5-4; cdr3_nt: TGTGCCAGCAAGGAGGGACGGACGGGGGGATATGGCTACACCTTC; cdr3_aa: CASKEGRTGGYGYTF
j_call: TRBJ1-5; cdr3_length: 14; clone_size: -; d_call: -; v_call: TRBV19; cdr3_nt: TGTGCCAGTAGTATTGAAGGGGTGAATCAGCCCCAGCATTTT; cdr3_aa: CASSIEGVNQPQHF
j_call: TRBJ1-1; cdr3_length: 13; clone_size: once; d_call: -; v_call: TRBV30; cdr3_nt: TGTGCCTGGACCCCAGGGCCGAACACTGAAGCTTTCTTT; cdr3_aa: CAWTPGPNTEAFF
j_call: TRBJ1-2; cdr3_length: 12; clone_size: once; d_call: TRBD1; v_call: TRBV19; cdr3_nt: TGTGCCACCGAGGACAGGTTCTATGGCTACACCTTC; cdr3_aa: CATEDRFYGYTF
j_call: TRBJ2-1; cdr3_length: 13; clone_size: -; d_call: TRBD2; v_call: TRBV6-5; cdr3_nt: TGTGCCAGCACCGCGGGGGCCTACAATGAGCAGTTCTTC; cdr3_aa: CASTAGAYNEQFF
j_call: TRBJ2-7; cdr3_length: 13; clone_size: -; d_call: TRBD1; v_call: TRBV28; cdr3_nt: TGTGCCAGCAGCCGGGACAGGGAGTACGAGCAGTACTTC; cdr3_aa: CASSRDREYEQYF
j_call: TRBJ2-7; cdr3_length: 13; clone_size: -; d_call: -; v_call: TRBV20-1; cdr3_nt: TGCAGTGCTAGTCGGGGGAACTCCTACGAGCAGTACTTC; cdr3_aa: CSASRGNSYEQYF
j_call: TRBJ1-4; cdr3_length: 14; clone_size: -; d_call: TRBD1; v_call: TRBV7-2; cdr3_nt: TGTGCCAGCAGCTTGACAGGGACTCATGAAAAACTGTTTTTT; cdr3_aa: CASSLTGTHEKLFF
j_call: TRBJ2-7; cdr3_length: 15; clone_size: -; d_call: -; v_call: TRBV7-8; cdr3_nt: TGTGCCAGCAGCTTCCCAGACCAGGGGCGACGCGAGCAGTACTTC; cdr3_aa: CASSFPDQGRREQYF
j_call: TRBJ1-6; cdr3_length: 15; clone_size: -; d_call: TRBD1; v_call: TRBV6-4; cdr3_nt: TGTGCCAGCAGTGATGCCGGGACAGGGAATTCACCCCTCCACTTT; cdr3_aa: CASSDAGTGNSPLHF
j_call: TRBJ1-4; cdr3_length: 14; clone_size: once; d_call: -; v_call: TRBV9; cdr3_nt: TGTGCCAGCAGCGCGTCTGGGGGCAACGAAAAACTGTTTTTT; cdr3_aa: CASSASGGNEKLFF
j_call: TRBJ2-3; cdr3_length: 10; clone_size: few; d_call: -; v_call: TRBV20-1; cdr3_nt: TGCAGTGCTAGCGCGCATACGCAGTATTTT; cdr3_aa: CSASAHTQYF
j_call: TRBJ1-1; cdr3_length: 17; clone_size: -; d_call: -; v_call: TRBV15; cdr3_nt: TGTGCCACCAGCAGAGTAACTTGGACAGCCGAGAACACTGAAGCTTTCTTT; cdr3_aa: CATSRVTWTAENTEAFF
j_call: TRBJ2-3; cdr3_length: 17; clone_size: -; d_call: TRBD2; v_call: TRBV24-1; cdr3_nt: TGTGCCACCAGTGGCGGACTAGAACCGACTAGCACAGATACGCAGTATTTT; cdr3_aa: CATSGGLEPTSTDTQYF
j_call: TRBJ1-1; cdr3_length: 13; clone_size: -; d_call: -; v_call: TRBV6-5; cdr3_nt: TGTGCCAGCAGCTACGAGGAGAACACTGAAGCTTTCTTT; cdr3_aa: CASSYEENTEAFF
j_call: TRBJ1-2; cdr3_length: 14; clone_size: -; d_call: -; v_call: TRBV9; cdr3_nt: TGTGCCAGCAGCCGATACTTCTCTGGCTATGGCTACACCTTC; cdr3_aa: CASSRYFSGYGYTF
j_call: TRBJ2-7; cdr3_length: 13; clone_size: -; d_call: -; v_call: TRBV5-4; cdr3_nt: TGTGCCAGCAGCTTGGGCCGAGGCGACGAGCAGTACTTC; cdr3_aa: CASSLGRGDEQYF
j_call: TRBJ1-5; cdr3_length: 14; clone_size: -; d_call: -; v_call: TRBV4-2; cdr3_nt: TGTGCCAGCAGCCAAGAACAGGGAAATCAGCCCCAGCATTTT; cdr3_aa: CASSQEQGNQPQHF
j_call: TRBJ1-6; cdr3_length: 14; clone_size: -; d_call: -; v_call: TRBV10-1; cdr3_nt: TGCGCCAGCAGCGCCGGGGGGCAAGGGTCACCCCTCCACTTT; cdr3_aa: CASSAGGQGSPLHF
j_call: TRBJ2-2; cdr3_length: 11; clone_size: -; d_call: TRBD1; v_call: TRBV29-1; cdr3_nt: TGCAGCGCTACAGGGGGCGGGGAGCTGTTTTTT; cdr3_aa: CSATGGGELFF
j_call: TRBJ1-6; cdr3_length: 15; clone_size: once; d_call: TRBD1; v_call: TRBV13; cdr3_nt: TGTGCCAGCAGCCAGACAGGGGGCCAGGGTTCACCCCTCCACTTT; cdr3_aa: CASSQTGGQGSPLHF
j_call: TRBJ1-1; cdr3_length: 15; clone_size: -; d_call: TRBD1; v_call: TRBV19; cdr3_nt: TGTGCCAGTAGTACCCTGACAGGGCAATGGGCTGAAGCTTTCTTT; cdr3_aa: CASSTLTGQWAEAFF
j_call: TRBJ1-5; cdr3_length: 13; clone_size: -; d_call: -; v_call: TRBV7-2; cdr3_nt: TGTGCCAGCAGCTTAGGCCCAATAGAGCCCCAGCATTTT; cdr3_aa: CASSLGPIEPQHF
j_call: TRBJ1-3; cdr3_length: 14; clone_size: -; d_call: -; v_call: TRBV6-1; cdr3_nt: TGTGCCAGCAGTGAAGCCGGGGCTGGAAACACCATATATTTT; cdr3_aa: CASSEAGAGNTIYF